The T cell receptor (beta chain) under discussion was sequenced for a study of blood T cell repertoires in COVID-19. The wider study: COVID-19 samples, acute and convalescent, were from the United States, Italy and Spain.

Generated by immunoSEQ multiplex PCR, the TCRdb table keeps only in-frame clones and is missing some. Of roughly 230,000 clones in the sample, around 87% are singletons; the top ten hold about 2%. The CDR3 length is 14 residues. The V end was cut by 0 bases, the J end by 5 bases, with 11 bases between. Germline-derived CDR1 and CDR2 are MGHRA and YSYEKL. Patients of the Seattle cohort, enrolled during active infection, were followed longitudinally. The sequence was obtained from an older woman with COVID-19, enrolled during active disease. The sequenced sample consisted of peripheral blood. The chain carries TRBV4-1 and TRBJ2-7, with a tentative D call TRBD1 (6 bases). This chain's CDR3 is CASSQEARGNEQYF. CDR3 DNA sequence: TGCGCCAGCAGCCAAGAAGCCAGGGGCAACGAGCAGTACTTC.